Presented here are 3 T cell receptor beta chains from one specimen sequenced in a study of identical twins. TCRdb passed the 5' RACE reads through MiXCR, listing each CDR3 protein once. This table holds about 730,000 distinct CDR3 sequences, 20% to 25% found once. This same sample was also taken into another study, of T cells expressing NK-cell markers.

Sequencing used PBMCs. These receptor sequences come from a woman in her late teens or twenties in good health.

This clonotype was recorded at least ten times. The chain uses TRBV6-1 and TRBJ2-3; D gene uncertain. Germline assignment: CDR1 MNHNS and CDR2 SASEGT. Between the trimmed V and J ends, which lost 8 bases and 0 bases, there was a span of 12 bases. This CDR3 has 14 residues. Written as DNA, the CDR3 is TGTGCCAGCTCCTCCACGGCTAGCACAGATACGCAGTATTTT. It is translated as CASSSTASTDTQYF.

At least ten counts were recorded for this clonotype. This rearrangement joins TRBV9 to TRBJ2-6, with a tentative D call TRBD1 (5 bases). Trimming pared 1 base from V and 2 bases from J, leaving 7 bases between. Germline V gene sequence: CDR1 SGDLS, CDR2 YYNGEE. The length of the CDR3 is 15 residues. In DNA form, the CDR3 reads TGTGCCAGCAGCGTACTAGGGGCTGGGGCCAACGTCCTGACTTTC. Residues: CASSVLGAGANVLTF. Full variable domain (outside the CDR3, taken from reference TRBV9 and TRBJ2-6): DSGVTQTPKHLITATGQRVTLRCSPRSGDLSVYWYQQSLDQGLQFLIQYYNGEERAKGNILERFSAQQFPDLHSELNLSSLELGDSALYFCASSVLGAGANVLTFGAGSRLTVL.

The chain links TRBV10-3 to TRBJ2-5; maybe TRBD2 (5 bases). Between the trimmed V and J ends, which lost 10 bases and 2 bases, there was a span of 20 bases. Germline CDR1 reads ENHRY; CDR2 reads SYGVKD. The CDR3 runs 15 residues. The CDR3 nucleotides read TGTGCCACTTGGGGTGGGGAGAGCAGGCAAGAGACCCAGTACTTC. Translated, it gives CATWGGESRQETQYF.